The source of this T cell receptor (beta chain) is a study of OX40 agonist ivuxolimab in advanced cancers. Study-level results: Expanded clones were, on average, more numerous among CD8+ T cells than CD4+.

For this clone: Antigen unknown.

J gave up 4 bases and V 2 bases, and 4 bases lay outside the gene matches. The CDR3 is made up of 15 amino acids. Germline loops: CDR1 SGHNT, CDR2 YYREEE (reference sequence). Clones were read by immunoSEQ multiplex PCR, and TCRdb kept only the in-frame ones, dropping some. The profile shows 120,000 or so clones, approximately 89% of them singletons. The rearrangement uses TRBV5-4 and TRBJ1-4; 8 bases align to TRBD1. This TCR was sampled from an adult with an advanced solid tumor such as melanoma, head and neck, liver or kidney cancer. The input for sequencing was CD4+ or CD8+ T cells sorted from blood, taken in a trial of the OX40 agonist ivuxolimab. The CDR3 coding sequence is TGTGCCAGCAGCTTCCCTGGACAGGGTAATGAAAAACTGTTTTTT. This codes for CASSFPGQGNEKLFF. The full variable domain, with the rest looked up from reference TRBV5-4 and TRBJ1-4, is ETGVTQSPTHLIKTRGQQVTLRCSSQSGHNTVSWYQQALGQGPQFIFQYYREEENGRGNFPPRFSGLQFPNYSSELNVNALELDDSALYLCASSFPGQGNEKLFFGSGTQLSVL.